The rows below give T cell receptor beta chains drawn from one sample of a study of OX40 agonist ivuxolimab in advanced cancers. TCRdb keeps only in-frame clones here, not all; method: immunoSEQ multiplex PCR. Of fewer than 30,000 clones in the sample, around 80% were seen once. The sample in question was CD4+ or CD8+ T cells sorted from blood, obtained in a trial of the OX40 agonist ivuxolimab. The receptor set was obtained from an adult with an advanced solid tumor such as melanoma, head and neck, liver or kidney cancer. CDR3s include the opening cysteine and the closing phenylalanine or tryptophan. The D gene is left open where the match is weak. Where a row states a size, it is once, few, many or the class of an expanded clone; other rows omit it.

>TRBJ2-7|15|-|-|TRBV5-5
CASSLGWRVPYEQYF
TGTGCCAGCAGCTTGGGTTGGCGGGTTCCCTACGAGCAGTACTTC
>TRBJ2-1|15|-|-|TRBV13
CASSPRGLSYNEQFF
TGTGCCAGCAGCCCGCGGGGACTCTCCTACAATGAGCAGTTCTTC
>TRBJ2-5|12|-|-|TRBV28
CASSLTHGRGYF
TGTGCCAGCAGTCTTACCCACGGGAGAGGGTACTTC
>TRBJ1-5|15|-|-|TRBV5-1
CASSLGQESNQPQHF
TGCGCCAGCAGCTTGGGACAGGAGAGCAATCAGCCCCAGCATTTT
>TRBJ2-1|20|once|TRBD2|TRBV7-6
CASSLAWASGGDWEDNEQFF
TGTGCCAGCAGCCTAGCATGGGCTAGCGGGGGGGACTGGGAAGACAATGAGCAGTTCTTC
>TRBJ1-1|16|-|-|TRBV6-5
CASSYSFWGGRTEAFF
TGTGCCAGCAGTTACTCTTTCTGGGGGGGCAGAACTGAAGCTTTCTTT
>TRBJ2-3|13|-|-|TRBV9
CASSSGRADTQYF
TGTGCCAGCAGCTCCGGTCGTGCAGATACGCAGTATTTT
>TRBJ2-7|13|-|TRBD1|TRBV9
CASNGQGKNEQYF
TGTGCCAGCAACGGACAGGGTAAGAACGAGCAGTACTTC
>TRBJ2-1|11|-|-|TRBV13
CASSVAGEQFF
TGTGCCAGCAGCGTGGCGGGGGAGCAGTTCTTC
>TRBJ2-7|14|-|-|TRBV9
CASSVGGADYEQYF
TGTGCCAGCAGCGTAGGGGGGGCCGATTACGAGCAGTACTTC
>TRBJ1-2|12|-|-|TRBV2
CASSETEYGYTF
TGTGCCAGCAGTGAAACGGAGTATGGCTACACCTTC
>TRBJ2-7|18|few|TRBD1|TRBV7-9
CASSSLGQGRDLVYEQYF
TGTGCCAGCAGCTCCCTGGGACAGGGGCGGGACTTGGTTTACGAGCAGTACTTC
>TRBJ2-3|14|-|-|TRBV2
CASSGWTGTDTQYF
TGTGCCAGCAGCGGATGGACTGGCACAGATACGCAGTATTTT
>TRBJ2-1|18|once|TRBD1|TRBV9
CASSAYLGGQGSYNEQFF
TGTGCCAGCAGCGCCTACCTTGGCGGACAGGGCTCCTACAATGAGCAGTTCTTC
>TRBJ1-1|15|-|-|TRBV5-1
CASSLDGALNTEAFF
TGCGCCAGCAGCTTGGATGGGGCTCTGAACACTGAAGCTTTCTTT
>TRBJ2-5|13|once|-|TRBV28
CASSFEGRETQYF
TGTGCCAGCAGTTTCGAGGGAAGGGAGACCCAGTACTTC
>TRBJ2-1|14|once|-|TRBV30
CAWSETRMGNEQFF
TGTGCCTGGAGCGAAACTAGAATGGGAAATGAGCAGTTCTTC
>TRBJ2-1|16|few|TRBD1|TRBV28
CASSLLGQGTYNEQFF
TGTGCCAGCAGTTTACTGGGACAGGGAACCTACAATGAGCAGTTCTTC
>TRBJ2-5|14|-|-|TRBV9
CASSVAPLGKTQYF
TGTGCCAGCAGCGTAGCCCCTCTGGGAAAGACCCAGTACTTC
>TRBJ2-7|12|-|-|TRBV7-9
CASSSTYYEQYF
TGTGCCAGCAGCTCAACTTACTACGAGCAGTACTTC
>TRBJ2-2|14|-|-|TRBV7-9
CASSLSTGPGELFF
TGTGCCAGCAGCTTAAGCACGGGCCCCGGGGAGCTGTTTTTT
>TRBJ2-1|12|-|-|TRBV19
CASSIGANEQFF
TGTGCCAGTAGTATAGGGGCCAATGAGCAGTTCTTC
>TRBJ1-2|15|-|-|TRBV23-1
CASSQRGTFNYGYTF
TGCGCCAGCAGTCAACGGGGGACGTTTAACTATGGCTACACCTTC
>TRBJ2-7|14|-|-|TRBV7-6
CASSSPKNSYEQYF
TGTGCCAGCAGCTCCCCCAAAAACTCCTACGAGCAGTACTTC
>TRBJ2-7|13|-|-|TRBV7-9
CASSSDGSYEQYF
TGTGCCAGCAGCTCGGACGGCTCCTACGAGCAGTACTTC
>TRBJ2-7|15|-|TRBD2|TRBV6-5
CASRLTSGSPYEQYF
TGTGCCAGCAGGCTAACTAGCGGGAGCCCCTACGAGCAGTACTTC
>TRBJ1-3|13|-|-|TRBV11-2
CASSLTYSNTIYF
TGTGCCAGCAGCTTAACGTATAGTAACACCATATATTTT
>TRBJ2-3|17|-|TRBD1|TRBV13
CASSPNLGQGAIDTQYF
TGTGCCAGCAGCCCGAACCTTGGACAGGGGGCAATAGATACGCAGTATTTT
>TRBJ2-3|12|-|-|TRBV5-6
CASSFRYDTQYF
TGTGCCAGCAGCTTTCGTTATGATACGCAGTATTTT
>TRBJ1-4|14|once|-|TRBV7-9
CASSLTGDGEKLFF
TGTGCCAGCAGCTTAACAGGAGATGGGGAAAAACTGTTTTTT
>TRBJ2-7|15|few|-|TRBV19
CASSIDGSGYYEQYF
TGTGCCAGTAGTATAGATGGGAGCGGCTACTACGAGCAGTACTTC
>TRBJ2-1|15|medium-sized|-|TRBV11-2
CASSLEAGHFNEQFF
TGTGCCAGCAGCTTAGAGGCGGGACACTTCAATGAGCAGTTCTTC
>TRBJ2-1|15|-|TRBD2|TRBV19
CASSLSGRAYNEQFF
TGTGCCAGTAGTTTAAGCGGGAGGGCCTACAATGAGCAGTTCTTC
>TRBJ2-7|14|-|TRBD2|TRBV9
CASTRTSGSYEQYF
TGTGCCAGCACCCGGACTAGCGGGAGCTACGAGCAGTACTTC
>TRBJ2-7|11|few|-|TRBV28
CASRITDEQYF
TGTGCCAGCAGGATTACTGACGAGCAGTACTTC